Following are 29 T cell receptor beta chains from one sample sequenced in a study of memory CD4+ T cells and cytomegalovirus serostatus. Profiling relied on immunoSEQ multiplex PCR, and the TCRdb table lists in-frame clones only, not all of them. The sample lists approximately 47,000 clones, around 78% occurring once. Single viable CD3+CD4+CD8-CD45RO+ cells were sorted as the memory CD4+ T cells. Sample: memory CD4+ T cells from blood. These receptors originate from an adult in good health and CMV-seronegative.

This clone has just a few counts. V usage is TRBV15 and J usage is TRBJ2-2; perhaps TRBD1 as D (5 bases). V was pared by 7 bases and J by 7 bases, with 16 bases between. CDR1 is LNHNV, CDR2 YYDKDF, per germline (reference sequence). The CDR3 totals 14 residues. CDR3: CATKLDRQIGELFF. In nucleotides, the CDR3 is TGTGCCACCAAGCTCGACAGACAAATCGGGGAGCTGTTTTTT.

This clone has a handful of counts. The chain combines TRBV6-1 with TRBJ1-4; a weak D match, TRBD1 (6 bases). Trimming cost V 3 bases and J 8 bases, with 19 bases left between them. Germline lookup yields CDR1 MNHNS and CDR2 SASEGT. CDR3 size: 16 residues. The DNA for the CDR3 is TGTGCCAGCAGTGAGATGGTTGGACGGCAGGGGGAAAAACTGTTTTTT. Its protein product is CASSEMVGRQGEKLFF.

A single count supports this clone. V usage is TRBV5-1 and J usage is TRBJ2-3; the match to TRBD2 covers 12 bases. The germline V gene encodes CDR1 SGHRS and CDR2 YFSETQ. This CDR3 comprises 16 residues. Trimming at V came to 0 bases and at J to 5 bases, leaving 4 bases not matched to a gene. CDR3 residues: CASSLVLAGGQDTQYF. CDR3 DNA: TGCGCCAGCAGCTTGGTACTAGCGGGGGGCCAAGATACGCAGTATTTT.

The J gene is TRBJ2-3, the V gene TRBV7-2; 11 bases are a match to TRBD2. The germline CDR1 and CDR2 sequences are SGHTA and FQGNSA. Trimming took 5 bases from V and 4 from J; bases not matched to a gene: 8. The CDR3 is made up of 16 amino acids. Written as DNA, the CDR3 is TGTGCCAGCAGCCCCGCCGGGACTAGCGGAGCAGATACGCAGTATTTT. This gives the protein CASSPAGTSGADTQYF.

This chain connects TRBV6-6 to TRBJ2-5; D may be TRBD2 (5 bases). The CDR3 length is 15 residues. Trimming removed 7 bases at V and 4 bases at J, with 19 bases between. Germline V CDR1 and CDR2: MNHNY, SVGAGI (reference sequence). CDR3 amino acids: CASNPTRVGVETQYF. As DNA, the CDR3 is TGTGCCAGCAACCCGACTCGGGTCGGGGTAGAGACCCAGTACTTC.

CDR3 amino acids: CASTNLGADTQYF. CDR3 nucleotide sequence: TGTGCCAGCACCAATTTAGGGGCAGATACGCAGTATTTT. The chain carries TRBV7-9 and TRBJ2-3; D may be TRBD1 (5 bases). CDR1 and CDR2 (germline): SEHNR, FQNEAQ (reference sequence). Trimming took 7 bases from V and 4 from J, leaving 12 bases between them. This CDR3 has 13 residues.

This chain's CDR3 is CALDAGSGNTIYF. CDR3 DNA sequence: TGTGCCTTGGACGCGGGCTCTGGAAACACCATATATTTT. V usage is TRBV30 and J usage is TRBJ1-3, with D uncertain. Germline V gene sequence: CDR1 GTSNPN, CDR2 SVGIG (reference sequence). CDR3 size: 13 residues. Trimming took 7 bases from V and 0 from J, leaving 10 bases between them.

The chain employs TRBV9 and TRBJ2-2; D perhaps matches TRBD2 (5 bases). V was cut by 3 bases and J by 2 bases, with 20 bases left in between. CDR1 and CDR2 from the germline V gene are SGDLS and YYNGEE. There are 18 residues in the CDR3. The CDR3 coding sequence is TGTGCCAGCAGCGCACGTCAAGGACGAGACTACAACACCGGGGAGCTGTTTTTT. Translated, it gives CASSARQGRDYNTGELFF.

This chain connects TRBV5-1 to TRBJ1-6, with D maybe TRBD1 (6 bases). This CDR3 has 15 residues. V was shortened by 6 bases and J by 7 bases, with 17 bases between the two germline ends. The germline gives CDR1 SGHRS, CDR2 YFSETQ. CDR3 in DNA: TGCGCCAGCAACCTCAGGGGCCGGGGGAATTCACCCCTCCACTTT. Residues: CASNLRGRGNSPLHF.

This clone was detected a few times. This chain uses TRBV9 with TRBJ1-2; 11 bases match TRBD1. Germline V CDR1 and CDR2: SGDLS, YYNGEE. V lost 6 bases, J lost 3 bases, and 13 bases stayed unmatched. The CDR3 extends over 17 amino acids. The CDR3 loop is CASNMLPDRGPHYGYTF. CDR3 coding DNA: TGTGCCAGCAACATGTTACCGGACAGGGGGCCCCACTATGGCTACACCTTC.

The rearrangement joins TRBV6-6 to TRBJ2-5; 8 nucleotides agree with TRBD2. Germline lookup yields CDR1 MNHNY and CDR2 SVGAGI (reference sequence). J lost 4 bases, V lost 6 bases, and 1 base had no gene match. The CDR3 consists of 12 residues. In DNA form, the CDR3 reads TGTGCCAGCAGGGCGGGGGGAGAGACCCAGTACTTC. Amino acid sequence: CASRAGGETQYF.

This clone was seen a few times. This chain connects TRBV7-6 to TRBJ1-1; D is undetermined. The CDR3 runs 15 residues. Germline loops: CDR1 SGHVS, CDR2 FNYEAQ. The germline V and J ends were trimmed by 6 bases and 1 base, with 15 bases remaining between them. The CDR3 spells CASRPARAPNTEAFF. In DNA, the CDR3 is TGTGCCAGCAGACCAGCAAGGGCCCCGAACACTGAAGCTTTCTTT.

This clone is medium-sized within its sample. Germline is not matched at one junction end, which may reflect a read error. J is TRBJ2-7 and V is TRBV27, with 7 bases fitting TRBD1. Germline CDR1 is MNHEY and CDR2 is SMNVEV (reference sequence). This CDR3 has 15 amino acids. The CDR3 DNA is TGTGCCACCAGTTTAGGTCTCGGGACAGAATACGAGCAGTACTTC. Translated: CATSLGLGTEYEQYF.

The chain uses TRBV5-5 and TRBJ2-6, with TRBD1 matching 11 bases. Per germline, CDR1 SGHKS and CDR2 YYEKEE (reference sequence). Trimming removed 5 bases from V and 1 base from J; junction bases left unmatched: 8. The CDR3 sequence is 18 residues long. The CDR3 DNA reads TGTGCCAGCAGGCCCCGGACAGGGGGCGCTTCTGGGGCCAACGTCCTGACTTTC. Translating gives CASRPRTGGASGANVLTF. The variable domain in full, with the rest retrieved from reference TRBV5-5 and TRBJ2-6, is DAGVTQSPTHLIKTRGQQVTLRCSPISGHKSVSWYQQVLGQGPQFIFQYYEKEERGRGNFPDRFSARQFPNYSSELNVNALLLGDSALYLCASRPRTGGASGANVLTFGAGSRLTVL.

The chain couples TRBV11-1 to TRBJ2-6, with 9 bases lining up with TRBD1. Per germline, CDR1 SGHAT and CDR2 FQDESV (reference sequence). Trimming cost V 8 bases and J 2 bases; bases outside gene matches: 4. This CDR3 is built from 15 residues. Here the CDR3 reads CASGDRGAGANVLTF. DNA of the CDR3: TGTGCCAGCGGAGACAGGGGGGCTGGGGCCAACGTCCTGACTTTC.

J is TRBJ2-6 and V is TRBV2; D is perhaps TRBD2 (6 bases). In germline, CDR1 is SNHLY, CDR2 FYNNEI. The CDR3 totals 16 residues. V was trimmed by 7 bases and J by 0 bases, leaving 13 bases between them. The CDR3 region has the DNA TGTGCCAGCACTCGCGGGGTCGCCTCTGGGGCCAACGTCCTGACTTTC. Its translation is CASTRGVASGANVLTF.

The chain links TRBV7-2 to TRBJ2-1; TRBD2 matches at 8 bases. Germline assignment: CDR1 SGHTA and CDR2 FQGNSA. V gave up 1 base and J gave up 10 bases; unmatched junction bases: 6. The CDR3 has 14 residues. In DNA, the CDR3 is TGTGCCAGCAGCTTAGGGGGCAGCGGGGGCGAGCAGTTCTTC. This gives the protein CASSLGGSGGEQFF.

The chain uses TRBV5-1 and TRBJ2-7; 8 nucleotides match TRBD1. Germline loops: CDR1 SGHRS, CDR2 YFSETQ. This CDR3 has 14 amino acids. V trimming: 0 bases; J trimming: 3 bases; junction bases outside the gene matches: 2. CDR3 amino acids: CASSLGDRNYEQYF. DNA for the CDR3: TGCGCCAGCAGCTTGGGGGACAGGAACTACGAGCAGTACTTC.

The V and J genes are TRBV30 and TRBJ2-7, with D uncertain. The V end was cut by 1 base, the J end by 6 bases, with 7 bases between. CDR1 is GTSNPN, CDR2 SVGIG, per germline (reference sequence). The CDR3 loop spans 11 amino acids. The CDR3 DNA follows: TGTGCCTGGAGTGGACAATCCGAGCAGTACTTC. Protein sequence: CAWSGQSEQYF.

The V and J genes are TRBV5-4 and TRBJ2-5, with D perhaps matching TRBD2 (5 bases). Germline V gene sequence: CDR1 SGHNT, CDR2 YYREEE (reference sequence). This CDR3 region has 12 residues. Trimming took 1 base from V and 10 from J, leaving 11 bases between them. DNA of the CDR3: TGTGCCAGCAGCTTGCGGGGAGAGGTCCAGTACTTC. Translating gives CASSLRGEVQYF.

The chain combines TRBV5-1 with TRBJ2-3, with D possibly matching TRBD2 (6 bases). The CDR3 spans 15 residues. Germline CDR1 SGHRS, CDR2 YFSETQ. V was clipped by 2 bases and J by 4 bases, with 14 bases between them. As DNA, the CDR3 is TGCGCCAGCAGCTTATCACTCGGGAGCCCAGATACGCAGTATTTT. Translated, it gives CASSLSLGSPDTQYF.

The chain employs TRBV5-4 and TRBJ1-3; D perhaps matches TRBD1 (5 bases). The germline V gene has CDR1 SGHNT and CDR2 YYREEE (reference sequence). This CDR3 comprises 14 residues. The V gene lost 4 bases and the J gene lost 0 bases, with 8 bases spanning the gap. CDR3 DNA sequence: TGTGCCAGCAGCCATGACAGCTCTGGAAACACCATATATTTT. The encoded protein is CASSHDSSGNTIYF.

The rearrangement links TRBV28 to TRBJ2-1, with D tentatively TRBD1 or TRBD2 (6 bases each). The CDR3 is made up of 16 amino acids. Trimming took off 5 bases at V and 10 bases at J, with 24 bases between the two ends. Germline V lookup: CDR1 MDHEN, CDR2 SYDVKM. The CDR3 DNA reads TGTGCCAGCAGTCATAATGCCTGGGGGGCGCTCGGGGAGCAGTTCTTC. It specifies CASSHNAWGALGEQFF. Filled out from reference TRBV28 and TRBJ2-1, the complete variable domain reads DVKVTQSSRYLVKRTGEKVFLECVQDMDHENMFWYRQDPGLGLRLIYFSYDVKMKEKGDIPEGYSVSREKKERFSLILESASTNQTSMYLCASSHNAWGALGEQFFGPGTRLTVL.

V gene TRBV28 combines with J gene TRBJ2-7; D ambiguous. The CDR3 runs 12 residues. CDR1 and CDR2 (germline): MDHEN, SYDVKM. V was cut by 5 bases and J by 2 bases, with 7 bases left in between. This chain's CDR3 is CASSLIPYEQYF. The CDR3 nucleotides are TGTGCCAGCAGTCTAATACCCTACGAGCAGTACTTC. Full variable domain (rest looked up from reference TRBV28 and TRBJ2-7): DVKVTQSSRYLVKRTGEKVFLECVQDMDHENMFWYRQDPGLGLRLIYFSYDVKMKEKGDIPEGYSVSREKKERFSLILESASTNQTSMYLCASSLIPYEQYFGPGTRLTVT.

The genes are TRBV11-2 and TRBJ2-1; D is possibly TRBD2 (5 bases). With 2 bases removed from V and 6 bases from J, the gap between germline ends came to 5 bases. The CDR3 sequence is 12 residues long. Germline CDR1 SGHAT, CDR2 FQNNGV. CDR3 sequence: CASSLLANEQFF. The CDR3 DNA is TGTGCCAGCAGCTTACTAGCCAATGAGCAGTTCTTC.

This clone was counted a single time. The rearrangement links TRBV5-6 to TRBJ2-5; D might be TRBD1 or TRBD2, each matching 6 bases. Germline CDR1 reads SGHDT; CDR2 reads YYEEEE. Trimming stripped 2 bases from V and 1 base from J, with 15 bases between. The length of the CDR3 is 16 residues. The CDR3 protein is CASSFLTGAPQETQYF. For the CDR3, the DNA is TGTGCCAGCAGCTTTTTGACGGGGGCCCCCCAAGAGACCCAGTACTTC.

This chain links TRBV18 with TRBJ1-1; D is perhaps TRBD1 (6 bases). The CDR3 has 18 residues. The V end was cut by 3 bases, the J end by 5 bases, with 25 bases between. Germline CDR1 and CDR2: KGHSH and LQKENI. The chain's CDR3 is CASSPNPLGTSMSTEAFF. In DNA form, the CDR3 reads TGTGCCAGCTCACCCAACCCCCTCGGGACAAGTATGTCTACTGAAGCTTTCTTT.

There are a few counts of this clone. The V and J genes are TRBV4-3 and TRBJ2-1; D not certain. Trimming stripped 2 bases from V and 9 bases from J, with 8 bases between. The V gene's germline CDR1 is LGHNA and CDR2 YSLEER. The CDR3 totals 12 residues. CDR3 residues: CASSQYLGEQFF. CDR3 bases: TGCGCCAGCAGCCAATACCTCGGTGAGCAGTTCTTC.

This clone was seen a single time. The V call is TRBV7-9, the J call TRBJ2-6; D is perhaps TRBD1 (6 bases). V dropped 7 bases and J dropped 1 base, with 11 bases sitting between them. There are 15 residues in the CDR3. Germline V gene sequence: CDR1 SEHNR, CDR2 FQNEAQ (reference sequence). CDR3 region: CASTLGTSGANVLTF. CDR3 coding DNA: TGTGCCAGCACCCTCGGGACATCTGGGGCCAACGTCCTGACTTTC.